Below, one TCR beta chain is given with its context. Its matching antigen is unknown. Relative to the germline gene, one junction end is altered; a read error may explain this. This record belongs to a study of blood T cells in healthy people across ages. General study points: The authors considered diversity estimates from one million T cells to be underestimates.

Sample-barcoded 5' priming and a J-beta primer mix drove a second PCR of 7 to 11 cycles. Each CDR3 protein gets one entry after TCRdb re-called the 5' RACE reads with MiXCR. The sample lists under 1 million distinct CDR3 sequences; more than 40% were seen once. Healthy Russian Caucasian donors spanned ages about 6 to 100 years. The receptor was derived from a man in his fifties or sixties in good health. Sequences were obtained from blood.

Here the CDR3 DNA reads TGCGCCGGCAGTGAGTCGATAGGCAGTGGCTACACCTTC. Protein product: CAGSESIGSGYTF. The gene calls are TRBV10-2 and TRBJ1-2; D not certain. The CDR3 is 13 residues long. Germline V gives CDR1 WSHSY, CDR2 SAAADI.